The 23 T cell receptor beta chains listed next were all sequenced from one sample in a study of T cell repertoires in cytomegalovirus infection. TCRdb reprocessed the reads with MiXCR, giving one entry per CDR3 protein. The table records fewer than 200,000 distinct CDR3 sequences, approximately 15% of them present only once. Sequencing used PBMCs. These receptors were taken from a human donor in good health (CMV status not recorded). Some clones in this sample may be carry-over from other donors' samples.

This clonotype occurred many times. The chain couples TRBV27 to TRBJ2-1; D call uncertain. Germline lookup yields CDR1 MNHEY and CDR2 SMNVEV (reference sequence). CDR3 length: 15 residues. The V gene lost 2 bases and the J gene lost 1 base, with 9 bases spanning the gap. CDR3 nucleotides: TGTGCCAGCAGTTTAGTATTTTTGTCCTACAATGAGCAGTTCTTC. Protein: CASSLVFLSYNEQFF.

The sample holds a few counts of this clonotype. V and J are TRBV25-1 and TRBJ2-1; no clear D gene. The CDR3 contains 13 residues. CDR1 and CDR2 from the germline V gene are MGHDK and SYGVNS. The germline V and J ends were trimmed by 5 bases and 7 bases, with 12 bases remaining between them. The CDR3: CASSRVPGNEQFF. As DNA, the CDR3 is TGTGCCAGCAGTAGGGTCCCCGGGAATGAGCAGTTCTTC.

This chain joins TRBV29-1 and TRBJ2-1; 9 bases fit TRBD2. J gave up 7 bases and V 6 bases, and 10 bases lay outside the gene matches. The CDR3 length is 14 residues. CDR1 and CDR2 (germline): SQVTM, ANQGSEA. For the CDR3, the DNA is TGCAGCGTCCCGAGCGGGACTAGCCGAAATGAGCAGTTCTTC. Its translation: CSVPSGTSRNEQFF.

This clonotype was picked up many times. The J gene is TRBJ2-3, the V gene TRBV7-3, with TRBD2 matching 10 bases. The CDR3 covers 15 residues. After removal of 4 bases from V and 2 bases from J, the junction contained 3 bases not matched to a gene. Germline V gene lookup returns CDR1 SGHTA and CDR2 FQGTGA. The CDR3 loop reads CASSSGLATTDTQYF. The CDR3 nucleotides read TGTGCCAGCAGCTCGGGACTAGCGACCACAGATACGCAGTATTTT.

This rearrangement joins TRBV18 to TRBJ2-1; D unresolved. The CDR3 contains 17 residues. Looked up from germline, CDR1 is KGHSH and CDR2 is LQKENI. V lost 4 bases, J lost 4 bases, and 20 bases lay in between. This CDR3 reads CASSQTTLGLLYNEQFF. DNA for the CDR3: TGTGCCAGCTCACAAACTACTCTCGGCTTACTTTACAATGAGCAGTTCTTC.

This clonotype turned up a few times. The gene calls are TRBV18 and TRBJ1-5; no clear D gene. The CDR3 sequence is 12 residues long. CDR1 is KGHSH and CDR2 is LQKENI in the germline V gene. V was trimmed by 0 bases and J by 5 bases, leaving 2 bases between them. The CDR3 DNA reads TGTGCCAGCTCACCACCTGATCAGCCCCAGCATTTT. Translation: CASSPPDQPQHF.

This clonotype was recorded at least ten times. The chain employs TRBV12-3 or TRBV12-4 and TRBJ2-6, with no clear D. V was pared by 7 bases and J by 4 bases, with 14 bases between. The CDR3 totals 15 residues. The CDR3 loop reads CASTSRAAGANVLTF. In DNA, the CDR3 is TGTGCCAGCACCTCCAGAGCAGCCGGGGCCAACGTCCTGACTTTC.

The chain recombines TRBV10-3 with TRBJ1-6, with D uncertain. Germline CDR1 ENHRY, CDR2 SYGVKD. With 7 bases removed from V and 6 bases from J, the gap between germline ends came to 10 bases. This CDR3 region has 13 residues. The CDR3 coding sequence is TGTGCCATCAAATCGGACGGTAATTCACCCCTCCACTTT. Protein product: CAIKSDGNSPLHF.

CDR3 sequence reads: CASSESPNTEAFF. The CDR3 DNA is TGTGCCAGTAGTGAGTCACCGAACACTGAAGCTTTCTTT. This chain joins TRBV19 and TRBJ1-1; D unresolved. V lost 5 bases to trimming and J lost 1 base, with 8 bases between them. The CDR3 has 13 residues. Germline-derived CDR1 and CDR2 are LNHDA and SQIVND (reference sequence).

This clonotype has ten or more counts. The V call is TRBV7-6, the J call TRBJ1-1, with D unresolved. The CDR3 has 16 amino acids. V was trimmed by 2 bases and J by 3 bases, leaving 16 bases between them. Germline loops: CDR1 SGHVS, CDR2 FNYEAQ. The CDR3, as DNA: TGTGCCAGCAGCTTAAGGAGTGCGGGCTTCTACACTGAAGCTTTCTTT. Protein product: CASSLRSAGFYTEAFF.

This clonotype came up many times. This chain connects TRBV7-2 to TRBJ2-5; a weak D match, TRBD1 (6 bases). Germline assignment: CDR1 SGHTA and CDR2 FQGNSA. The V end lost 6 bases, the J end lost 5 bases, and 19 bases lay between the germline ends. The CDR3 spans 15 residues. The CDR3 spells CASSLPGQRRETQYF. Written as DNA, the CDR3 is TGTGCCAGCAGTTTACCAGGACAGAGAAGGGAGACCCAGTACTTC.

The gene calls are TRBV7-6 and TRBJ1-1, with D perhaps TRBD1 (6 bases). The CDR3 contains 14 residues. Germline V gives CDR1 SGHVS, CDR2 FNYEAQ. V was cut by 6 bases and J by 6 bases, with 17 bases left in between. CDR3 loop: CASSAKGDSPEAFF. The CDR3 DNA follows: TGTGCCAGCAGTGCTAAGGGGGATTCGCCTGAAGCTTTCTTT.

The chain joins TRBV6-4 to TRBJ1-4, with D tentatively TRBD1 (5 bases). CDR1 is MRHNA and CDR2 is SNTAGT in the germline V gene. The CDR3 contains 18 residues. With 10 bases removed from V and 7 bases from J, the gap between germline ends came to 31 bases. CDR3 nucleotides: TGTGCCAACAAAATCAACCTGACAGCGATGGGCGGGATTGAAAAACTGTTTTTT. Translating gives CANKINLTAMGGIEKLFF.

This clonotype was counted only a few times. V is TRBV7-9 and J is TRBJ1-1; D gene ambiguous. Germline V gene lookup returns CDR1 SEHNR and CDR2 FQNEAQ (reference sequence). The CDR3 contains 13 residues. V was shortened by 6 bases and J by 4 bases, with 12 bases between the two germline ends. The CDR3 loop is CASRLTMGTEAFF. The CDR3 DNA reads TGTGCCAGCAGGCTTACTATGGGCACTGAAGCTTTCTTT.

This clonotype was recorded a few times. The chain carries TRBV28 and TRBJ1-5; D is perhaps TRBD1 (6 bases). The CDR3 length is 18 residues. Between the trimmed V and J ends, which lost 2 bases and 0 bases, there was a span of 17 bases. CDR1 MDHEN and CDR2 SYDVKM come from the germline V gene. CDR3: CASSLHQGQGISNQPQHF. The CDR3 nucleotides read TGTGCCAGCAGTTTACATCAGGGGCAGGGAATTAGCAATCAGCCCCAGCATTTT.

The chain combines TRBV5-6 with TRBJ1-1; unclear D gene. Trimming removed 1 base from V and 1 base from J, with 14 bases in between. The CDR3 spans 16 residues. CDR1 SGHDT and CDR2 YYEEEE come from the germline V gene. The CDR3 loop reads CASSLFERAGNTEAFF. CDR3 DNA: TGTGCCAGCAGCTTGTTTGAGAGGGCAGGGAACACTGAAGCTTTCTTT.

Turning to this clonotype: A read error may be the cause here, since a much bigger clone is one base away. The chain recombines TRBV7-3 with TRBJ2-3; D ambiguous. Germline CDR1 and CDR2: SGHTA and FQGTGA. The CDR3 has 15 amino acids. Trimming took 4 bases from V and 7 from J, leaving 18 bases between them. The DNA for the CDR3 is TGTGCCAGCAGCTCCACTACCTCCCGAAGGTATACGCAGTATTTT. Its translation is CASSSTTSRRYTQYF.

This chain connects TRBV29-1 to TRBJ2-1, with D perhaps matching TRBD2 (5 bases). Germline loops: CDR1 SQVTM, CDR2 ANQGSEA. There are 14 residues in the CDR3. Trimming took 2 bases from V and 8 from J, leaving 16 bases between them. CDR3 amino acids: CSVEFSGTGYEQFF. In DNA, the CDR3 is TGCAGCGTTGAATTCTCCGGCACGGGGTATGAGCAGTTCTTC.

This clonotype was counted a few times. This sequence joins TRBV28 and TRBJ1-5; 8 bases match TRBD1. Per germline, CDR1 MDHEN and CDR2 SYDVKM. J lost 4 bases, V lost 4 bases, and 9 bases had no gene match. CDR3 size: 16 residues. The CDR3 reads CASSSRQGRGNQPQHF. As DNA, the CDR3 is TGTGCCAGCAGTTCCAGACAGGGGAGAGGGAATCAGCCCCAGCATTTT. Using reference TRBV28 and TRBJ1-5 for the parts outside the CDR3, the full variable domain is DVKVTQSSRYLVKRTGEKVFLECVQDMDHENMFWYRQDPGLGLRLIYFSYDVKMKEKGDIPEGYSVSREKKERFSLILESASTNQTSMYLCASSSRQGRGNQPQHFGDGTRLSIL.

This chain joins TRBV20-1 and TRBJ2-2; D tentatively reads TRBD1 or TRBD2 (6 bases each). The CDR3 length is 15 residues. Trimming took 3 bases from V and 5 from J, leaving 16 bases between them. CDR1 is DFQATT, CDR2 SNEGSKA, per germline (reference sequence). CDR3 nucleotides: TGCAGTGCTAGTGACGGGGGCCGGAGAACCGGGGAGCTGTTTTTT. Translating gives CSASDGGRRTGELFF.

This clonotype was seen a handful of times. The gene calls are TRBV6-5 and TRBJ2-1; TRBD1 matches 8 bases. Germline loops: CDR1 MNHEY, CDR2 SVGAGI. This CDR3 has 17 residues. Trimming at V came to 7 bases and at J to 2 bases, leaving 13 bases not matched to a gene. The DNA for the CDR3 is TGTGCCAGCAATGGACAGGGTGCCCCTAGTCCCTACAATGAGCAGTTCTTC. The encoded protein is CASNGQGAPSPYNEQFF.

The chain is built from TRBV19 and TRBJ1-1, with 8 bases matching TRBD1. The CDR3 length is 17 residues. Germline assignment: CDR1 LNHDA and CDR2 SQIVND (reference sequence). The V and J ends lost 1 base and 6 bases, in that order; junction bases with no gene match: 13. CDR3 in amino acids: CASSIAQGGVIVAEAFF. DNA of the CDR3: TGTGCCAGTAGTATAGCACAGGGGGGGGTCATTGTGGCTGAAGCTTTCTTT. Supplemented by reference TRBV19 and TRBJ1-1, the full variable domain reads DGGITQSPKYLFRKEGQNVTLSCEQNLNHDAMYWYRQDPGQGLRLIYYSQIVNDFQKGDIAEGYSVSREKKESFPLTVTSAQKNPTAFYLCASSIAQGGVIVAEAFFGQGTRLTVV.

This clonotype was detected many times. The J gene is TRBJ2-7, the V gene TRBV6-2 or TRBV6-3, with D maybe TRBD1 (6 bases). The V end was cut by 0 bases, the J end by 6 bases, with 12 bases between. Germline lookup yields CDR1 MNHEY and CDR2 SVGEGT. The CDR3 is 14 residues long. Written as DNA, the CDR3 is TGTGCCAGCAGTTACTCCGGAACAGGGAGCGAGCAGTACTTC. Its translation: CASSYSGTGSEQYF.